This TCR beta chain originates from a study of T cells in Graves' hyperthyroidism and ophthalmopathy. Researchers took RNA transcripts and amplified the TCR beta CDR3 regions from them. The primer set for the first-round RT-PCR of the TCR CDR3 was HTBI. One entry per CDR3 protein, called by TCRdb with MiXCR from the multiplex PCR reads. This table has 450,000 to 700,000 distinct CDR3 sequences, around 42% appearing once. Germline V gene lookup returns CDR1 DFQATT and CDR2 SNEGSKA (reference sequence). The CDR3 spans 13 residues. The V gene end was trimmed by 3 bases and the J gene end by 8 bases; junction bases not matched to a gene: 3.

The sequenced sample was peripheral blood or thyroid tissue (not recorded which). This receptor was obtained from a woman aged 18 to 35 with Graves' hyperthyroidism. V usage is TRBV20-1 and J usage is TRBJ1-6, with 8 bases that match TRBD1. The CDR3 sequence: CSARVTGDSPLHF. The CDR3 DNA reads TGCAGTGCTAGGGTGACAGGGGATTCACCCCTCCACTTT.